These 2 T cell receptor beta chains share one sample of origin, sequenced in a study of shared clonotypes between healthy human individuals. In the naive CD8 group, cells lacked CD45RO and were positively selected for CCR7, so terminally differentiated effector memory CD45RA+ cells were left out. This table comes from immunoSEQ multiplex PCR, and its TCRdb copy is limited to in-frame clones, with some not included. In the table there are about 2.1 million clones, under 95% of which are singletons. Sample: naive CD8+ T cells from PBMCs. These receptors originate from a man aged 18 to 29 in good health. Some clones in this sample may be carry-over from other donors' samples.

Written as DNA, the CDR3 is TGTGCCAGCAGTCTCGACAGCCTTCAGGCCCAGTACTTC. Translation: CASSLDSLQAQYF. The chain joins TRBV6-5 to TRBJ2-5; TRBD1 is a possible D gene (5 bases). The V and J ends lost 5 bases and 9 bases respectively, with 16 bases between them. CDR1 and CDR2 (germline): MNHEY, SVGAGI. CDR3 length: 13 residues.

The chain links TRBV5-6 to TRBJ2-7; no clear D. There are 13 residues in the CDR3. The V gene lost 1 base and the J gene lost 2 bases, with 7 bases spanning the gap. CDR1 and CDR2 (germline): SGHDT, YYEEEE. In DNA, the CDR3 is TGTGCCAGCAGCTTGCCGGGTGCCTACGAGCAGTACTTC. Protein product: CASSLPGAYEQYF.